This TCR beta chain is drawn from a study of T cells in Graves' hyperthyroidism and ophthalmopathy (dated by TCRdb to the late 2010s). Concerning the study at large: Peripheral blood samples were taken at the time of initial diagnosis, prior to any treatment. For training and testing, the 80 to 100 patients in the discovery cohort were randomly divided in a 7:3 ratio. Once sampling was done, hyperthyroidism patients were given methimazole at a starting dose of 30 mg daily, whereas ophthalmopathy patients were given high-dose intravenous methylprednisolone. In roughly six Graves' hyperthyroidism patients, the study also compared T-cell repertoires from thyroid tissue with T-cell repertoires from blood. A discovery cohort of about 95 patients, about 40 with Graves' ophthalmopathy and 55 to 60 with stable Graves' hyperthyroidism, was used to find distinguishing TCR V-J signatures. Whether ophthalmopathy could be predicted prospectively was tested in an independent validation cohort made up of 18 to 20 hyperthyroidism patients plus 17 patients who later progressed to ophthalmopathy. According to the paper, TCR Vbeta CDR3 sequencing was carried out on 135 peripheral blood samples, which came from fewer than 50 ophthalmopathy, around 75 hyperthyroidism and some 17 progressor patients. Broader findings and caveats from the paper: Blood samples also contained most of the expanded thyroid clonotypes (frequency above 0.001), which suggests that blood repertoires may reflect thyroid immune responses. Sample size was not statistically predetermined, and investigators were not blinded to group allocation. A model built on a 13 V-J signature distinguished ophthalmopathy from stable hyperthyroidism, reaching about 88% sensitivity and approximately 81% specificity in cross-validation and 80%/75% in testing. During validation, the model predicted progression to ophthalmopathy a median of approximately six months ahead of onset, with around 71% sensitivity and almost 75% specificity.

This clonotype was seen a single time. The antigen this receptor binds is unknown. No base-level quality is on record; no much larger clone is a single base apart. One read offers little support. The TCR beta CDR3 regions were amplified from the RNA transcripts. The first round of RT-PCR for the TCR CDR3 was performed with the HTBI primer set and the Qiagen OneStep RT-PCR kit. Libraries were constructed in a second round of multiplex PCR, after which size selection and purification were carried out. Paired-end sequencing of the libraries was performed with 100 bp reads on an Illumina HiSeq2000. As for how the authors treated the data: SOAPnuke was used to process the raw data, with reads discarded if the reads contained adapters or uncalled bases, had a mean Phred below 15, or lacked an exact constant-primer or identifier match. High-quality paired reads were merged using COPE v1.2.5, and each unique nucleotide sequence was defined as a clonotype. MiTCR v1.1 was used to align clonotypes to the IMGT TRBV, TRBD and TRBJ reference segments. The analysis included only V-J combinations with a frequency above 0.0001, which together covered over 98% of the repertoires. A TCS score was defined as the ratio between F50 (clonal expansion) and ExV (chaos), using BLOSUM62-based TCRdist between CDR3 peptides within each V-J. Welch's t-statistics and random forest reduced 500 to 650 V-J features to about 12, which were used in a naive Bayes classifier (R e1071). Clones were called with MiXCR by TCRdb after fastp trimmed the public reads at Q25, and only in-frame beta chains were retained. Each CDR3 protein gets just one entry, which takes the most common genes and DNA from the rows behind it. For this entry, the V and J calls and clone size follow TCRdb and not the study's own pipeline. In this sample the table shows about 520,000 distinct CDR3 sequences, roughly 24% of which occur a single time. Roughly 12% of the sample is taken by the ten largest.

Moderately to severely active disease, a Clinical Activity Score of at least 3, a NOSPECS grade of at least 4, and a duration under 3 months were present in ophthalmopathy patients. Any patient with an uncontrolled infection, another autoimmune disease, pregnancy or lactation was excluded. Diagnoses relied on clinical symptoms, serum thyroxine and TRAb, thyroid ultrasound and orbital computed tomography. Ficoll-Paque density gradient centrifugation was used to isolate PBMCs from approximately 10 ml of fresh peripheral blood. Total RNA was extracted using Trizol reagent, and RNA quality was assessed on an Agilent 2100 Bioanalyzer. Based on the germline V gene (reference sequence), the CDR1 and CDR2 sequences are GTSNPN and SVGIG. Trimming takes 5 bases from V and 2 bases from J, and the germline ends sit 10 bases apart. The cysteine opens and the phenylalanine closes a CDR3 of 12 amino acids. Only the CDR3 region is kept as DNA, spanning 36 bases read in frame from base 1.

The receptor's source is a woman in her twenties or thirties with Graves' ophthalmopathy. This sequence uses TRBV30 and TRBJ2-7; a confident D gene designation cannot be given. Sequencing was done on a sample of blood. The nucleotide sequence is TGTGCCTGGTCGGTGGATGCCTACGAGCAGTACTTC. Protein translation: CAWSVDAYEQYF. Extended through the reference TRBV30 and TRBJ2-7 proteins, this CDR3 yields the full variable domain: SQTIHQWPATLVQPVGSPLSLECTVEGTSNPNLYWYRQAAGRGLQLLFYSVGIGQISSEVPQNLSASRPQDRQFILSSKKLLLSDSGFYLCAWSVDAYEQYFGPGTRLTVT.